This TCR beta chain was profiled in a study of blood T cell repertoires in COVID-19. Study details: Collection of acute and convalescent COVID-19 samples took place in the United States, Italy and Spain. Sample material is recorded as cDNA or gDNA derived from T cells, B-cell-depleted T cells, or PBMCs.

Under the authors' procedure: Amplifying reference gene primers gave estimates of nucleated cell counts. Profiling relied on immunoSEQ multiplex PCR, and the TCRdb table lists in-frame clones only, not all of them. The D gene and trimming were derived from the DNA, and the V and J assignments and clone size from that table. The repertoire holds around 89,000 clones, with approximately 90% as singletons. CDR1 SSHAT and CDR2 FNYEAQ come from the germline V gene (reference sequence). The V and J ends lost 1 base and 2 bases respectively, with 5 bases between them. The CDR3 length is 13 residues. The V call is TRBV7-7, the J call TRBJ2-5; D remains ambiguous. This clonotype was obtained from a man between 60 and 75 years old with acute or convalescent COVID-19. Material for sequencing was peripheral blood. The CDR3 coding sequence is TGTGCCAGCAGCTTAGACAGACAAGAGACCCAGTACTTC. Translated: CASSLDRQETQYF.